This TCR beta chain originates from a study of cytomegalovirus exposure and HLA in healthy donors. The V gene lost 4 bases and the J gene lost 3 bases, with 16 bases spanning the gap. The V gene's germline CDR1 is LNHDA and CDR2 SQIVND (reference sequence). The CDR3 sequence is 16 residues long. Researchers ran the PCR with 60 Vbeta and 13 Jbeta primers. TCRdb's copy holds only in-frame clones and misses some; the assay was immunoSEQ multiplex PCR. The profile covers 110,000 to 150,000 clones, with roughly 77% appearing a single time and 2.5% to 4% taken by the ten largest. The chain combines TRBV19 with TRBJ2-1, with D possibly TRBD1 on 6 matching bases. This TCR came from a man aged 40-50 years in good health and CMV-seronegative. Sequenced input: PBMCs. As DNA, the CDR3 is TGTGCCAGTAGTACTTCTTCAAGGACAGACTACAATGAGCAGTTCTTC. Amino acids: CASSTSSRTDYNEQFF.